A single sample gave rise to the 13 T cell receptor beta chains below, sequenced in a study of cytomegalovirus exposure and HLA in healthy donors. The PCR had 60 Vbeta and 13 Jbeta primers. Libraries were prepared by immunoSEQ multiplex PCR; TCRdb keeps only in-frame clonotypes and omits some of them. The sample has over 90,000 clones, 65% to 85% seen once; the top ten hold around 3.1%. What was sequenced was PBMCs. The receptors come from a female donor in good health and CMV-seropositive.

CDR3 region: CASSAGGAGELFF. For the CDR3, the DNA is TGTGCCAGCAGCGCGGGGGGAGCCGGGGAGCTGTTTTTT. The V call is TRBV7-3, the J call TRBJ2-2; 8 nucleotides line up with TRBD2. Germline V CDR1 and CDR2: SGHTA, FQGTGA. J was trimmed by 6 bases and V by 5 bases; bases with no gene match: 2. This CDR3 is built from 13 residues.

In nucleotides, the CDR3 is TGTGCCATCAGTGCAGACAGTTCTGGAAACACCATATATTTT. Translation: CAISADSSGNTIYF. The chain recombines TRBV10-3 with TRBJ1-3; TRBD1 is a possible D gene (5 bases). Germline CDR1 ENHRY, CDR2 SYGVKD. Trimming pared 4 bases from V and 1 base from J, leaving 8 bases between. The CDR3 extends over 14 amino acids.

The rearrangement links TRBV29-1 to TRBJ2-1, with a tentative D call TRBD1 (6 bases). The CDR3 has 13 residues. Germline CDR1 is SQVTM and CDR2 is ANQGSEA. Trimming removed 5 bases from V and 5 bases from J, with 13 bases in between. Here the CDR3 DNA reads TGCAGCGTTCAGGGGCCCCGAGACAATGAGCAGTTCTTC. It is translated as CSVQGPRDNEQFF.

The rearrangement uses TRBV9 and TRBJ2-3; 9 bases line up with TRBD2. The CDR3 covers 15 residues. Germline trimming cut 0 bases from V and 2 bases from J; bases unmatched to any gene: 1. CDR1 is SGDLS and CDR2 is YYNGEE in the germline V gene. The chain's CDR3 is CASSVGTSVTDTQYF. The CDR3 DNA is TGTGCCAGCAGCGTAGGGACTAGCGTCACAGATACGCAGTATTTT.

The V call is TRBV7-3, the J call TRBJ2-1, with 7 nucleotides matching TRBD2. V was clipped by 0 bases and J by 7 bases; unmatched bases: 3. Germline V gene sequence: CDR1 SGHTA, CDR2 FQGTGA. The CDR3 extends over 14 amino acids. The CDR3 loop reads CASSLTGGGNEQFF. CDR3 DNA: TGTGCCAGCAGCTTAACCGGGGGAGGGAATGAGCAGTTCTTC.

V gene TRBV4-2 combines with J gene TRBJ2-1; TRBD2 matches at 7 bases. Germline CDR1 is LGHNA and CDR2 is YNFKEQ. Trimming took 6 bases from V and 7 from J; bases not matched to a gene: 18. The CDR3 spans 17 residues. DNA of the CDR3: TGTGCCAGCAGTCCGGGGGGATCGGGACTATCCTTGAATGAGCAGTTCTTC. Protein product: CASSPGGSGLSLNEQFF.

This chain's CDR3 is CASSVLNEQFF. The CDR3 nucleotides read TGTGCCAGCAGTGTACTTAATGAGCAGTTCTTC. The V gene is TRBV2, the J gene TRBJ2-1; no clear D. The germline V gene has CDR1 SNHLY and CDR2 FYNNEI. This CDR3 is 11 amino acids long. Trimming stripped 4 bases from V and 7 bases from J, with 5 bases between.

This clone was observed a few times. CDR3 residues: CASSPAGTSTDTQYF. The CDR3 region has the DNA TGTGCCAGCTCCCCGGCAGGCACTAGCACAGATACGCAGTATTTT. The chain employs TRBV5-8 and TRBJ2-3; D ambiguous. With 7 bases removed from V and 0 bases from J, the gap between germline ends came to 15 bases. This CDR3 has 15 amino acids. CDR1 is SGHTS and CDR2 is YDEGEE in the germline V gene.

The rearrangement uses TRBV5-6 and TRBJ1-1; 7 positions match TRBD1. Trimming at V came to 4 bases and at J to 4 bases, leaving 13 bases not matched to a gene. The germline V gene encodes CDR1 SGHDT and CDR2 YYEEEE. CDR3 length equals 16 residues. CDR3 sequence reads: CASSRGRRGRGTEAFF. CDR3 sequence (DNA): TGTGCCAGCAGCCGAGGGAGGAGGGGGCGAGGCACTGAAGCTTTCTTT.

The chain links TRBV6-6 to TRBJ2-7, with 10 bases matching TRBD2. The CDR3 has 15 residues. The germline gives CDR1 MNHNY, CDR2 SVGAGI (reference sequence). V lost 3 bases and J lost 3; bases outside the gene matches: 5. DNA for the CDR3: TGTGCCAGCAGTTATCAGCCTAGCGGGGGCTACGAGCAGTACTTC. This translates into CASSYQPSGGYEQYF.

The rearrangement joins TRBV7-2 to TRBJ2-7; possible D gene TRBD2, 7 bases. The CDR3 is 15 residues long. CDR1 is SGHTA, CDR2 FQGNSA, per germline. Trimming shortened V by 1 base and J by 4 bases, and 14 bases separated the two germline ends. The CDR3 reads CASSLEWAGAYEQYF. The CDR3 DNA follows: TGTGCCAGCAGCTTAGAGTGGGCGGGGGCGTACGAGCAGTACTTC.

This clone was observed a few times. The rearrangement joins TRBV7-9 to TRBJ2-1; 12 bases align to TRBD2. Germline V lookup: CDR1 SEHNR, CDR2 FQNEAQ (reference sequence). The trim removed 5 bases at V and 1 base at J, leaving 3 bases unmatched. CDR3 length: 16 residues. The CDR3 spells CASSPLAGGSYNEQFF. CDR3 in DNA: TGTGCCAGCAGCCCCCTAGCGGGGGGGTCCTACAATGAGCAGTTCTTC.

The V call is TRBV9, the J call TRBJ1-3, with D possibly being TRBD1 (5 bases). The CDR3 runs 14 residues. V shed 4 bases and J shed 4 bases, with 12 bases lying between them. Germline loops: CDR1 SGDLS, CDR2 YYNGEE. CDR3 protein: CASSRGFLGNTIYF. The CDR3 DNA reads TGTGCCAGCAGCCGGGGGTTCTTAGGAAACACCATATATTTT.